This TCR beta chain was profiled in a study of cytomegalovirus exposure and HLA in healthy donors. Overall study: The approximately 110 validation repertoires were reported in a later analysis to have been generated on the same platform as the approximately 600 first-cohort repertoires. The study, taken as a whole, reports: Among TCR sequences, most were rare, though some public TCRs appeared in many donors. Through in vitro validation, three CMV-associated chains were shown to be specific for CMV antigens. The study labeled under 200 TCR beta chains cytomegalovirus-associated.

Concerning this clone itself: What it binds is unknown.

Looked up from germline, CDR1 is SGHTA and CDR2 is FQGTGA. V trimming: 2 bases; J trimming: 3 bases; junction bases outside the gene matches: 9. This CDR3 has 16 residues. Generated by immunoSEQ multiplex PCR, the TCRdb table keeps only in-frame clones and is missing some. The data contain over 150,000 clones, around 88% of them seen just once; the ten biggest clones take up 20% to 25%. The sample taken for sequencing was PBMCs. The genes are TRBV7-3 and TRBJ2-7, with 8 nucleotides matching TRBD2. The sequence was collected from a man aged 18-30 years in good health and CMV-seropositive. The CDR3 nucleotides read TGTGCCAGCAGCTTATACCCCAGCGGGGGCCTCTACGAGCAGTACTTC. Translating gives CASSLYPSGGLYEQYF.